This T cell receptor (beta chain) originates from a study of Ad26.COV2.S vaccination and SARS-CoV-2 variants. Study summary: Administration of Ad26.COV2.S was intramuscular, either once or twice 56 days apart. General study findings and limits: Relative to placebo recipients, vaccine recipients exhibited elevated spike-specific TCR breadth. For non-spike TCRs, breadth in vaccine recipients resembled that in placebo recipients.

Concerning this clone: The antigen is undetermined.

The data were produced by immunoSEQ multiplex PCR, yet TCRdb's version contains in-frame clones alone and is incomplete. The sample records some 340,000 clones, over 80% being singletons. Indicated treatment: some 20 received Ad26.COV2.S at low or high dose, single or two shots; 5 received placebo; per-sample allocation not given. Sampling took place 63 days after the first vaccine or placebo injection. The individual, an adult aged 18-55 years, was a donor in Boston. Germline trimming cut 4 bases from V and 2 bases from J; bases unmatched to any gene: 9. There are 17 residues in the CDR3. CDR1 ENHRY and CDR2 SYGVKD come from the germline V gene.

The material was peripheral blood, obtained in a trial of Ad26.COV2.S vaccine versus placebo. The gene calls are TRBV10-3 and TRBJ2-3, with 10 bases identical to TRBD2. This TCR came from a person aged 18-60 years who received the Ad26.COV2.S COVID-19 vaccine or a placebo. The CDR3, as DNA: TGTGCCATCAGTGGGTTCCGGACTAGCGGTATCACAGATACGCAGTATTTT. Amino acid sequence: CAISGFRTSGITDTQYF.